This T cell receptor (beta chain) was sequenced for a study of cytomegalovirus exposure and HLA in healthy donors. V was cut by 5 bases and J by 4 bases, with 11 bases left in between. The CDR3 is made up of 14 amino acids. The germline V gene encodes CDR1 SEHNR and CDR2 FQNEAQ (reference sequence). Note on this clone: Its specificity is unknown.

Study conclusions and caveats: According to the study, 160 or so TCR beta chains were cytomegalovirus-associated. From TCR beta sequences, most subjects' HLA-A and HLA-B alleles were reportedly predicted accurately. For TCR beta chains, V- and J-gene trimming was later linked to a missense DCLRE1C variant.

Both 60 Vbeta primers and 13 Jbeta primers went into the PCR. Per the study methods: Among the unique TCR beta chains that a later analysis counted, around 72 million in all, roughly 9.9 million were shared. Profiling relied on immunoSEQ multiplex PCR, and the TCRdb table lists in-frame clones only, not all of them. The D gene and trimming were derived from the DNA, and the V and J assignments and clone size from that table. The sample includes approximately 92,000 clones, over 75% seen only once; the top ten take roughly 1.2%. The J gene is TRBJ2-2, the V gene TRBV7-9, with D unresolved. The sequencing sample was made of PBMCs. The receptor was isolated from a girl aged 2-10 years in good health and CMV-seropositive. DNA for the CDR3: TGTGCCAGCAGCCGTCCAGGTATCACCGGGGAGCTGTTTTTT. It yields the protein CASSRPGITGELFF.